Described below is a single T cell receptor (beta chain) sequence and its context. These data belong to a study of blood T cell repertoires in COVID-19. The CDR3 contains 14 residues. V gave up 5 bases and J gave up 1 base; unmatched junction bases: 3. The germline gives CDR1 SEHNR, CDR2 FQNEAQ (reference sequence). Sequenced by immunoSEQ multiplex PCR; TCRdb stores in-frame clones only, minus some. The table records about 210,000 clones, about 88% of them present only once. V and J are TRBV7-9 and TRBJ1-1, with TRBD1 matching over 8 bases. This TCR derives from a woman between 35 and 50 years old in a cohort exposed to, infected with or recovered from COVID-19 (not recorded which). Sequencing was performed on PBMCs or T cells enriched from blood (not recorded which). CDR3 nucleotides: TGTGCCAGCAGCGTAGGACAGGGGAACACTGAAGCTTTCTTT. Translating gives CASSVGQGNTEAFF.